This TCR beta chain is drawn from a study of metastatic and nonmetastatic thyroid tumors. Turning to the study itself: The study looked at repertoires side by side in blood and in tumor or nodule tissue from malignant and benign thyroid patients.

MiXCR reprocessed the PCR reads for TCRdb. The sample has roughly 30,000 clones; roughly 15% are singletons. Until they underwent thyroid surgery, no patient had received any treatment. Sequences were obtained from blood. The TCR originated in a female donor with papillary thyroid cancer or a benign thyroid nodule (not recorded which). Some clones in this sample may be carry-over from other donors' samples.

The CDR3 here is CASNPAGGGHNEQFF. CDR3 nucleotides: TGTGCCAGTAACCCAGCGGGAGGGGGTCACAATGAGCAGTTCTTC. The chain has TRBV19 and TRBJ2-1; 10 nucleotides line up with TRBD2. Trimming took 7 bases from V and 5 from J; bases not matched to a gene: 8. There are 15 residues in the CDR3. Germline V CDR1 and CDR2: LNHDA, SQIVND (reference sequence).